This T cell receptor beta chain derives from a study of cytomegalovirus exposure and HLA in healthy donors. The study drew the donors from its approximately 120-subject validation cohort, separate from the roughly 670-subject first cohort. Points from the study as a whole: Cytomegalovirus-associated status was assigned to around 160 TCR beta chains. Specificity for CMV antigens was confirmed in vitro for a few of the CMV-associated chains. For most TCR sequences rarity was the rule, although some public TCRs occurred in many donors.

Clones were sequenced by immunoSEQ multiplex PCR, and TCRdb holds only the in-frame ones, with some missing. The data show around 70,000 clones, over 85% seen once. The CDR3 is 15 residues long. Germline V gene data show CDR1 as MNHEY and CDR2 as SMNVEV (reference sequence). Trimming stripped 9 bases from V and 2 bases from J, with 20 bases between. With respect to this clone: The antigen remains undetermined.

This clonotype was sampled from a man younger than 35 in good health and CMV-seropositive. This chain joins TRBV27 and TRBJ2-7, with D tentatively TRBD2 (5 bases). What was sequenced was PBMCs. The CDR3: CARNHSGRATYEQYF. The CDR3 DNA is TGTGCCAGAAATCATAGTGGGCGGGCCACCTACGAGCAGTACTTC.